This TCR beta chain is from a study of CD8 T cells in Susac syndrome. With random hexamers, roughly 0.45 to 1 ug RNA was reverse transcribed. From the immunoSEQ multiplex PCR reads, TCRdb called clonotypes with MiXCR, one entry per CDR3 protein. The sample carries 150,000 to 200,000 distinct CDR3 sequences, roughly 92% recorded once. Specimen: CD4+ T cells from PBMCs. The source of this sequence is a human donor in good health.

CDR3 coding DNA: TGCAGTGCTGTACAGGGCGCTGCCTATAATTCACCCCTCCACTTT. It codes for CSAVQGAAYNSPLHF. This chain joins TRBV20-1 and TRBJ1-6; D might be TRBD1 (6 bases). V was trimmed by 5 bases and J by 2 bases, leaving 13 bases between them. CDR3 length: 15 residues. Germline CDR1 and CDR2: DFQATT and SNEGSKA (reference sequence).